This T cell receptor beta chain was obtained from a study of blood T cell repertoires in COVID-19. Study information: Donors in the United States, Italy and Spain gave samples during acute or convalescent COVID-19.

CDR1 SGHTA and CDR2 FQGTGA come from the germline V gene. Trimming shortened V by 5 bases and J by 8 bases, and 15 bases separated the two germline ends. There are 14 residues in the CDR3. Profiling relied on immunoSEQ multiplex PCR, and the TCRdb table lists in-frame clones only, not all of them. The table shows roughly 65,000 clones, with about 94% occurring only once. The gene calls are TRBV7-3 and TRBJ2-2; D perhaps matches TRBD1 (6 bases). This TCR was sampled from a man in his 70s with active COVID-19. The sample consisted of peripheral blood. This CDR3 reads CASSVNRDSGELFF. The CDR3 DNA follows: TGTGCCAGCAGCGTGAACAGGGATTCGGGGGAGCTGTTTTTT.